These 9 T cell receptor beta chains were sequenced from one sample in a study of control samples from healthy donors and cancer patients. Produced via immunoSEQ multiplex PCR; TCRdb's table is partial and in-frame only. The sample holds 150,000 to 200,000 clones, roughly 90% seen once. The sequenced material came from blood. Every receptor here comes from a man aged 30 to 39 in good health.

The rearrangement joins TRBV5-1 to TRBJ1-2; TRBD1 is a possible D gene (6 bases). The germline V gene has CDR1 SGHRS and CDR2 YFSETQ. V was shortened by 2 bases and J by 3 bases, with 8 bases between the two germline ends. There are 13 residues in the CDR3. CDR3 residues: CASSFGGDYGYTF. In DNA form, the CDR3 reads TGCGCCAGCAGCTTTGGGGGCGACTATGGCTACACCTTC.

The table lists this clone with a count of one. The CDR3 nucleotides are TGTGCCAGCAGTCCCCTCGGGGGAAAGCAGGAGCAGTACTTC. It encodes CASSPLGGKQEQYF. The chain employs TRBV27 and TRBJ2-7; maybe TRBD2 (6 bases). V shed 5 bases and J shed 7 bases, with 18 bases lying between them. Per germline, CDR1 MNHEY and CDR2 SMNVEV (reference sequence). This CDR3 spans 14 amino acids.

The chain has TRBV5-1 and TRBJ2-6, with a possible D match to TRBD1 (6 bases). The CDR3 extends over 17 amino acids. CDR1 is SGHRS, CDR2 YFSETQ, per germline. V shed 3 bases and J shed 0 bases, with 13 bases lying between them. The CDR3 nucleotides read TGCGCCAGCAGCTCGGACAGTCCAGGCTCTGGGGCCAACGTCCTGACTTTC. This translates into CASSSDSPGSGANVLTF.

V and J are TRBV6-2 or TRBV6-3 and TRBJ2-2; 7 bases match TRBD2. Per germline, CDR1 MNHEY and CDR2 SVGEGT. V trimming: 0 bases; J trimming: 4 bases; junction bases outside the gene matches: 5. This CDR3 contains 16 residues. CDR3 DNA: TGTGCCAGCAGTTACTCTCCAGCGGGAACCACCGGGGAGCTGTTTTTT. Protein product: CASSYSPAGTTGELFF.

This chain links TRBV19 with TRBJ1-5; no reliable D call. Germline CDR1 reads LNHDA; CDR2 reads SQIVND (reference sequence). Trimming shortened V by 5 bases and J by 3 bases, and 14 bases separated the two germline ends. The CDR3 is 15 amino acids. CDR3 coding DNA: TGTGCCAGTAGTTGGTTCAAGGGTGACAATCAGCCCCAGCATTTT. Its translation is CASSWFKGDNQPQHF.

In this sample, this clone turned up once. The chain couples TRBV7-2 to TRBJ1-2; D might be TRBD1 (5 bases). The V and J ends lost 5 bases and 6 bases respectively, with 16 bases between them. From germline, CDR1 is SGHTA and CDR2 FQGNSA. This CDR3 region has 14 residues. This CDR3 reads CASSPGQGGDGYTF. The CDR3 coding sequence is TGTGCCAGCAGCCCAGGGCAGGGCGGAGATGGCTACACCTTC.

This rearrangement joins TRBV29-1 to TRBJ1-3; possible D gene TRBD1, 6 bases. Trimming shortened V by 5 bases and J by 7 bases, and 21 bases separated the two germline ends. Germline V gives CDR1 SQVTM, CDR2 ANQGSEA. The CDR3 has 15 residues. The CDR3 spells CSVYEPGTISNTIYF. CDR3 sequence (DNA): TGCAGCGTTTATGAACCCGGGACAATCTCTAACACCATATATTTT.

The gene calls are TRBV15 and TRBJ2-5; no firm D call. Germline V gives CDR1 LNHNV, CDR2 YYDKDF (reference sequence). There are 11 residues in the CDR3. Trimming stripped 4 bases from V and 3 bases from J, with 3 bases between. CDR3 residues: CATSTEETQYF. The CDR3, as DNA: TGTGCCACCAGCACGGAAGAGACCCAGTACTTC.

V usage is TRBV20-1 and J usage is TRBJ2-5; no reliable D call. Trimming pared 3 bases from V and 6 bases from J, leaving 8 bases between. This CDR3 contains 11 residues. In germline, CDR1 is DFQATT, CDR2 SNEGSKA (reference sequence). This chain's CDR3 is CSARTAKTQYF. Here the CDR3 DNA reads TGCAGTGCTAGGACCGCCAAGACCCAGTACTTC.